This T cell receptor beta chain is drawn from a study of T cell repertoires in cytomegalovirus infection. On the study more broadly: Matching HLA type, along with CMV infection, was indicated by public TCR beta signatures.

This CDR3 contains 15 residues. V shed 3 bases, J shed 5 bases, and the junction held 7 bases outside the gene matches. Germline loops: CDR1 SGHTS, CDR2 YDEGEE. From the reads, TCRdb called clonotypes with MiXCR, one entry per CDR3 protein. The repertoire holds 270,000 or so distinct CDR3 sequences, with approximately 15% as singletons. The chain joins TRBV5-8 to TRBJ1-2; TRBD1 agrees at 10 bases. The TCR originated in a human donor in good health (CMV status not recorded). Some clones in this sample may be carry-over from other donors' samples. Sequenced material: CD8+ T cells from PBMCs. The CDR3 coding sequence is TGTGCCAGCAGCTCGGCGGGACAGGGGATTTATGGCTACACCTTC. Translating it yields CASSSAGQGIYGYTF.